Included here is one TCR beta chain sequence, with context. Its target is not known. The PCR made use of 60 Vbeta and 13 Jbeta primers. The method was immunoSEQ multiplex PCR; TCRdb's version includes in-frame clones alone and lacks a portion of them. The sample consists of 120,000 or so clones, over 70% of them appearing once. This record belongs to a study of cytomegalovirus exposure and HLA in healthy donors. The CDR3 sequence is 14 residues long. From germline, CDR1 is SEHNR and CDR2 FQNEAQ (reference sequence). The trim removed 1 base at V and 8 bases at J, leaving 5 bases unmatched. The study, taken as a whole, reports: Segments of the TCR beta V type were, in most cases, productive about 90% or about 30% of the time in an earlier analysis.

Sequenced sample: PBMCs. The V and J genes are TRBV7-9 and TRBJ2-1; 7 bases map to TRBD1. The TCR originated in a woman in her thirties or forties in good health and CMV-seropositive. The CDR3 nucleotides are TGTGCCAGCAGCTTAGAGGGACAGAACTATGAGCAGTTCTTC. This codes for CASSLEGQNYEQFF. The whole variable domain, remainder taken from reference TRBV7-9 and TRBJ2-1, is DTGVSQNPRHKITKRGQNVTFRCDPISEHNRLYWYRQTLGQGPEFLTYFQNEAQLEKSRLLSDRFSAERPKGSFSTLEIQRTEQGDSAMYLCASSLEGQNYEQFFGPGTRLTVL.